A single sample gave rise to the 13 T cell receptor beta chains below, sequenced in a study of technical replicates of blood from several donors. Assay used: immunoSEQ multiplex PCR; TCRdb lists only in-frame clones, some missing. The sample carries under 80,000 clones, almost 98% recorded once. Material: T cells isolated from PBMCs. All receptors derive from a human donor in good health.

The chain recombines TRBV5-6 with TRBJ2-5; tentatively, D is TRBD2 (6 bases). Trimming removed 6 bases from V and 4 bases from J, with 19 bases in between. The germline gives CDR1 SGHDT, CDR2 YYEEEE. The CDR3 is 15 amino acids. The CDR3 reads CASTLGYGTRETQYF. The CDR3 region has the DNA TGTGCCAGCACCCTGGGGTACGGGACTCGAGAGACCCAGTACTTC.

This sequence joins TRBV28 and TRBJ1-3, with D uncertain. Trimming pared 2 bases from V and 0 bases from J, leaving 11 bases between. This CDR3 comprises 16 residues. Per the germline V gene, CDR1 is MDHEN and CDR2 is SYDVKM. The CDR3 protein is CASSLGQLHSGNTIYF. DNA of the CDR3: TGTGCCAGCAGTTTAGGGCAACTTCACTCTGGAAACACCATATATTTT.

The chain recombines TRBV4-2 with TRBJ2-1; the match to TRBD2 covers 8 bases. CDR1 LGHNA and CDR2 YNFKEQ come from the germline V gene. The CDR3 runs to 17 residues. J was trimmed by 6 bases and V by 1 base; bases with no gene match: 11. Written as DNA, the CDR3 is TGTGCCAGCAGCCAAGTGGTAGCGGGAAGGGGGTTCAATGAGCAGTTCTTC. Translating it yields CASSQVVAGRGFNEQFF.

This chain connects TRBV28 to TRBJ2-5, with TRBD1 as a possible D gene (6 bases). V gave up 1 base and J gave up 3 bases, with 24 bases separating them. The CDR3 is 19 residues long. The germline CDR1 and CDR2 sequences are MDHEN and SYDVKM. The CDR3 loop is CASSLLGPRSGQTEETQYF. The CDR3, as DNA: TGTGCCAGCAGTTTATTGGGTCCTCGCTCCGGACAGACAGAAGAGACCCAGTACTTC.

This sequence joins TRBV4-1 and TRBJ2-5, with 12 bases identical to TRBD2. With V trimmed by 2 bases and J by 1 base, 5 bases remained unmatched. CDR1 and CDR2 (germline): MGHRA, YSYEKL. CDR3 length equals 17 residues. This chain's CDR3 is CASSQRLAGETQETQYF. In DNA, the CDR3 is TGCGCCAGCAGCCAAAGACTAGCGGGAGAGACCCAAGAGACCCAGTACTTC.

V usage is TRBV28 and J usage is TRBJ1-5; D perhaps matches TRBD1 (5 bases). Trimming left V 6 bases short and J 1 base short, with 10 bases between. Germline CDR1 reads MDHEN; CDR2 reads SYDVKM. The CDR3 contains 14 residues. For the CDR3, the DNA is TGTGCCAGCAGCGGGGGATTGAGCAATCAGCCCCAGCATTTT. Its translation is CASSGGLSNQPQHF.

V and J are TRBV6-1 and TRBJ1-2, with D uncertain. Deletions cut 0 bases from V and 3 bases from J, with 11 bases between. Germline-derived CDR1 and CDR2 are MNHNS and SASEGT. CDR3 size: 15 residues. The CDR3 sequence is CASSEAIRTHYGYTF. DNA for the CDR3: TGTGCCAGCAGTGAAGCGATCAGAACCCACTATGGCTACACCTTC.

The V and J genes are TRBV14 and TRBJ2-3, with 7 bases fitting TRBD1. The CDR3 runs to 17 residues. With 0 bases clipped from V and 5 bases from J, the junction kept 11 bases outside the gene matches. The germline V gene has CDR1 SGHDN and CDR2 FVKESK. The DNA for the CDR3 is TGTGCCAGCAGCCAAGAAGGCCTCAGGGGGTGGAAAGATACGCAGTATTTT. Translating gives CASSQEGLRGWKDTQYF.

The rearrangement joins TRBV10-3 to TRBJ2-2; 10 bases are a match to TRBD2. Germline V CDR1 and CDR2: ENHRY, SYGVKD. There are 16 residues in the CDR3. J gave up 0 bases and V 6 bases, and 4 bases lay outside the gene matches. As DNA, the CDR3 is TGTGCCATCAGAATTAGCGGGGGGACGAACACCGGGGAGCTGTTTTTT. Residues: CAIRISGGTNTGELFF.

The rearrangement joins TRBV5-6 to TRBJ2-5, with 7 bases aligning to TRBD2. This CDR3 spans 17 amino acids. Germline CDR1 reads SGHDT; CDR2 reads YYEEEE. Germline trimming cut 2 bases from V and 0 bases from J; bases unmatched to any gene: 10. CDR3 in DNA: TGTGCCAGCAGCTTTATGCGGACCGGGGGGTACCAAGAGACCCAGTACTTC. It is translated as CASSFMRTGGYQETQYF.

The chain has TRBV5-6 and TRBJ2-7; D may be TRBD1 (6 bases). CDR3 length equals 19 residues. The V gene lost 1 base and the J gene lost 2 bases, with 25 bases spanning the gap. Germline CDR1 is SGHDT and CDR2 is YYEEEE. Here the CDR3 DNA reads TGTGCCAGCAGCTTGTTGAGTTCCAGGGGCTTAGTAATACCCTACGAGCAGTACTTC. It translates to CASSLLSSRGLVIPYEQYF.

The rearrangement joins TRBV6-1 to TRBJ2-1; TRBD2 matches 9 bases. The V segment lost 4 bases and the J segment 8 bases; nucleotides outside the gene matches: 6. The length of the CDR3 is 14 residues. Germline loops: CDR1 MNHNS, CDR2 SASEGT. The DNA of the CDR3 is TGTGCCAGCAGTGTTAGCGGGAGTGTCGATGAGCAGTTCTTC. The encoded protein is CASSVSGSVDEQFF.

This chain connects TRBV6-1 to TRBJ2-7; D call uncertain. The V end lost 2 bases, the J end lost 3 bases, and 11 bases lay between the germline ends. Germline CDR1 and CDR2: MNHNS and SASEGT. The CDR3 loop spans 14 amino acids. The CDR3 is CASSEPRHLYEQYF. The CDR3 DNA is TGTGCCAGCAGTGAACCGAGACACCTCTACGAGCAGTACTTC.